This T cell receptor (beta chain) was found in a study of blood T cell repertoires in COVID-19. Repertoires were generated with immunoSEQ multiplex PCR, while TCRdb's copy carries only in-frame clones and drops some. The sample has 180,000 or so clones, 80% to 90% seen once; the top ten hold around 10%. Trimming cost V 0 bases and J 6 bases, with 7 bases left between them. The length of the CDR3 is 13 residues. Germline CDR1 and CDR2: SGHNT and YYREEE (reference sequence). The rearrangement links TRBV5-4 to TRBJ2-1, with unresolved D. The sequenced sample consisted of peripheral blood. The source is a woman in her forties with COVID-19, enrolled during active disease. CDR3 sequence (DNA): TGTGCCAGCAGCTTGGGGAGTAGCAATGAGCAGTTCTTC. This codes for CASSLGSSNEQFF.